The 28 T cell receptor beta chains reported below all come from one sample, sequenced in a study of blood T cells in healthy people across ages. Combining a sample-barcoded 5' primer with a J-beta primer mix, a second PCR ran for roughly 6 to 12 cycles. MiXCR, run by TCRdb on the 5' RACE reads, gives a single entry per CDR3 protein. The sample lists roughly 1.9 million distinct CDR3 sequences; roughly two fifths were seen once. The sequenced material came from blood. The receptors stem from a human donor in good health.

This rearrangement joins TRBV4-2 to TRBJ2-5; 8 bases line up with TRBD2. TRBJ2-1 explains the end of the DNA better; the J call may be wrong. CDR3 size: 20 residues. The germline V gene encodes CDR1 LGHNA and CDR2 YNFKEQ. The CDR3: CASSQDTVAGTIGGQETQFF. CDR3 nucleotide sequence: TGTGCCAGCAGCCAAGATACGGTAGCGGGGACCATTGGGGGCCAAGAGACCCAGTTCTTC.

This clonotype has more than one count but fewer than ten. The chain uses TRBV7-8 and TRBJ1-5; D unclear. Germline CDR1 SGHVS, CDR2 FQNEAQ. This CDR3 is 13 amino acids long. Deletions cut 3 bases from V and 3 bases from J, with 6 bases between. The CDR3 sequence is CASSFSPNQPQHF. CDR3 nucleotides: TGTGCCAGCAGCTTCAGTCCCAATCAGCCCCAGCATTTT. Complete variable domain (other parts from reference TRBV7-8 and TRBJ1-5): GAGVSQSPRYKVAKRGQDVALRCDPISGHVSLFWYQQALGQGPEFLTYFQNEAQLDKSGLPSDRFFAERPEGSVSTLKIQRTQQEDSAVYLCASSFSPNQPQHFGDGTRLSIL.

This clonotype was seen a handful of times. The J gene is TRBJ1-2, the V gene TRBV12-3 or TRBV12-4, with 8 bases identical to TRBD1. J lost 13 bases, V lost 4 bases, and 11 bases had no gene match. The CDR3 extends over 13 amino acids. CDR3 nucleotides: TGTGCCAGCAGTTCTACCATGGACAGGGCTGGCACCTTC. Amino acid sequence: CASSSTMDRAGTF.

The J gene is TRBJ1-2, the V gene TRBV18; the D is unclear. V was trimmed by 2 bases and J by 7 bases, leaving 11 bases between them. This CDR3 is built from 13 residues. CDR1 is KGHSH, CDR2 LQKENI, per germline. In DNA, the CDR3 is TGTGCCAGCTCACCATTTGAGACGTCTGGCTACACCTTC. It yields the protein CASSPFETSGYTF.

The chain has TRBV7-9 and TRBJ2-4, with TRBD1 matching 8 bases. Germline CDR1 and CDR2: SEHNR and FQNEAQ (reference sequence). V lost 0 bases and J lost 10; bases outside the gene matches: 2. The CDR3 contains 13 residues. DNA for the CDR3: TGTGCCAGCAGCTTAGCGGGACAGGTAATTCAGTACTTC. Translation gives CASSLAGQVIQYF.

The V and J genes are TRBV7-2 and TRBJ2-7, with 13 nucleotides matching TRBD2. The junction had 5 bases not matched to a gene; V was cut back by 5 bases and J by 7 bases. The CDR3 sequence is 14 residues long. Germline V CDR1 and CDR2: SGHTA, FQGNSA. The CDR3 nucleotides are TGTGCCAGCAGCATACTAGCGGGGGGGGAAGAGCAGTACTTC. It codes for CASSILAGGEEQYF.

The gene calls are TRBV7-6 and TRBJ2-5; tentatively, D is TRBD2 (6 bases). Matching the DNA end better, TRBJ2-7 makes the J call doubtful. CDR1 and CDR2 from the germline V gene are SGHVS and FNYEAQ. The CDR3 is made up of 15 amino acids. The CDR3 nucleotides are TGTGCCAGCAGCTTAGGTAGGGAGGTAAGCCACGAGCAGTACTTC. Translation: CASSLGREVSHEQYF.

This clonotype was observed a handful of times. CDR3 nucleotide sequence: TGTGCCAGCAGCTTTTATAGGGGGACAGATACGCAGTATTTT. Its protein product is CASSFYRGTDTQYF. The V gene is TRBV7-8, the J gene TRBJ2-3; D is perhaps TRBD1 (6 bases). The CDR3 has 14 residues. Germline V gives CDR1 SGHVS, CDR2 FQNEAQ. V was shortened by 3 bases and J by 3 bases, with 10 bases between the two germline ends.

The chain recombines TRBV10-3 with TRBJ2-3, with D tentatively TRBD1 or TRBD2 (5 bases each). CDR1 and CDR2 (germline): ENHRY, SYGVKD. This CDR3 has 16 amino acids. V lost 0 bases and J lost 0, with 10 bases in between. The CDR3 DNA reads as TGTGCCATCAGTGAGTCGAGGGACGGTAGCACAGATACGCAGTATTTT. It is translated as CAISESRDGSTDTQYF.

The J gene is TRBJ2-7, the V gene TRBV4-3; D might be TRBD1 or TRBD2, each matching 5 bases. The CDR3 spans 14 residues. Germline CDR1 is LGHNA and CDR2 is YSLEER. V dropped 3 bases and J dropped 2 bases, with 11 bases sitting between them. The DNA of the CDR3 is TGCGCCAGCAGCCAGGGACGCCTGACCTACGAGCAGTACTTC. Amino acid sequence: CASSQGRLTYEQYF.

This clonotype has just a few counts. This sequence joins TRBV29-1 and TRBJ1-2; D is ambiguous. The CDR3 is 14 amino acids. From germline, CDR1 is SQVTM and CDR2 ANQGSEA. The V end lost 7 bases, the J end lost 8 bases, and 23 bases lay between the germline ends. The CDR3 protein is CSARLSAPKEGYTF. Here the CDR3 DNA reads TGCAGCGCCCGCCTGTCAGCTCCAAAAGAGGGCTACACCTTC.

The chain joins TRBV20-1 to TRBJ2-6; tentatively, D is TRBD1 (6 bases). V lost 4 bases to trimming and J lost 1 base, with 8 bases between them. Germline V gene lookup returns CDR1 DFQATT and CDR2 SNEGSKA (reference sequence). CDR3 length: 14 residues. The CDR3 sequence: CSANTGSGANVLTF. The CDR3 nucleotides read TGCAGTGCTAATACAGGGTCTGGGGCCAACGTCCTGACTTTC.

The chain links TRBV11-3 to TRBJ2-1; 9 bases are a match to TRBD2. This CDR3 region has 16 residues. V lost 1 base, J lost 8 bases, and 9 bases stayed unmatched. Germline-derived CDR1 and CDR2 are SGHNT and YENEEA. The chain's CDR3 is CASSLGRRGGRDEQFF. The CDR3 nucleotides are TGTGCCAGCAGCTTAGGTCGGCGGGGGGGCCGGGATGAGCAGTTCTTC.

The chain links TRBV20-1 to TRBJ1-5, with D unclear. Germline V gene lookup returns CDR1 DFQATT and CDR2 SNEGSKA (reference sequence). Trimming removed 7 bases from V and 0 bases from J, with 16 bases in between. The CDR3 has 15 residues. This chain's CDR3 is CSGKRLDYSNQPQHF. CDR3 nucleotide sequence: TGCAGTGGTAAGCGGCTGGACTATAGCAATCAGCCCCAGCATTTT.

The sample holds a few counts of this clonotype. This rearrangement joins TRBV5-6 to TRBJ1-2, with unresolved D. The V gene lost 4 bases and the J gene lost 4 bases, with 14 bases spanning the gap. The germline CDR1 and CDR2 sequences are SGHDT and YYEEEE. The CDR3 covers 14 residues. The CDR3 region is CASSPRVWGYGYTF. CDR3 DNA sequence: TGTGCCAGCAGCCCTCGGGTGTGGGGCTATGGCTACACCTTC.

A few counts support this clonotype. CDR3 nucleotides: TGCGCCAGCAGCCAAGGGACGGATTACAGCTATGGCTACACCTTC. Its translation is CASSQGTDYSYGYTF. J is TRBJ1-2 and V is TRBV4-1; D gene unclear. This CDR3 has 15 residues. Germline V gene sequence: CDR1 MGHRA, CDR2 YSYEKL. V was clipped by 1 base and J by 4 bases, with 13 bases between them.

This chain connects TRBV29-1 to TRBJ2-7; possibly TRBD1 or TRBD2 for D (6 bases each). The J call may be faulty, since TRBJ2-5 better matches the DNA end. Germline V gene data show CDR1 as SQVTM and CDR2 as ANQGSEA. This CDR3 spans 13 amino acids. CDR3 DNA sequence: TGCAGCGTTGAAGGGGGGGCCAGCGAGACCCAGTACTTC. This gives the protein CSVEGGASETQYF.

This clonotype was observed a handful of times. The chain links TRBV6-2 or TRBV6-3 to TRBJ2-1, with D possibly TRBD2 on 5 matching bases. The CDR3 contains 13 residues. V dropped 7 bases and J dropped 5 bases, with 12 bases sitting between them. From germline, CDR1 is MNHEY and CDR2 SVGEGT. CDR3 loop: CASMSAVHNEQFF. The CDR3, as DNA: TGTGCCAGCATGTCAGCGGTCCACAATGAGCAGTTCTTC.

This clonotype was found a few times. This chain links TRBV7-2 with TRBJ2-5; weak D call: TRBD1 (5 bases). CDR1 is SGHTA, CDR2 FQGNSA, per germline. The CDR3 has 13 amino acids. Trimming pared 2 bases from V and 7 bases from J, leaving 11 bases between. The CDR3, as DNA: TGTGCCAGCAGCTTATTTCAGGGCGGGACCCAGTACTTC. Its protein is CASSLFQGGTQYF.

V gene TRBV15 combines with J gene TRBJ2-4; 8 bases align to TRBD1. The last part of the DNA fits TRBJ2-7 better; the J call may be wrong. This CDR3 is built from 16 residues. Per the germline V gene, CDR1 is LNHNV and CDR2 is YYDKDF (reference sequence). CDR3 residues: CATSRDDRGVTYEQYF. Written as DNA, the CDR3 is TGTGCCACCAGCAGAGACGACAGGGGTGTAACCTACGAGCAGTACTTC.

This rearrangement joins TRBV2 to TRBJ2-1; unclear D gene. Germline V gene data show CDR1 as SNHLY and CDR2 as FYNNEI. The CDR3 consists of 14 residues. V was shortened by 4 bases and J by 6 bases, with 13 bases between the two germline ends. CDR3 residues: CASSAPIGVNEQFF. In DNA, the CDR3 is TGTGCCAGCAGTGCCCCAATAGGAGTCAATGAGCAGTTCTTC.

The sample holds a few counts of this clonotype. The V and J genes are TRBV6-4 and TRBJ2-1; D unresolved. The V end was cut by 10 bases, the J end by 7 bases, with 20 bases between. CDR3 length: 14 amino acids. Germline V gene lookup returns CDR1 MRHNA and CDR2 SNTAGT. The DNA for the CDR3 is TGTGCCAACAGCGAAGAGGTAATCGGGAATGAGCAGTTCTTC. Protein sequence: CANSEEVIGNEQFF.

The chain combines TRBV4-3 with TRBJ1-1; D unresolved. Trimming cost V 0 bases and J 9 bases, with 11 bases left between them. CDR1 LGHNA and CDR2 YSLEER come from the germline V gene. The CDR3 totals 13 residues. The CDR3 sequence: CASSQDRGGQAFF. The CDR3 DNA reads TGCGCCAGCAGCCAAGATCGTGGCGGTCAAGCTTTCTTT.

This clonotype has just a few counts. The chain has TRBV18 and TRBJ2-7; 7 nucleotides match TRBD1. In germline, CDR1 is KGHSH, CDR2 LQKENI. V dropped 4 bases and J dropped 4; count of bases not matched to a gene: 7. This CDR3 is built from 14 residues. This chain's CDR3 is CASSRTQGDYEQYF. The CDR3 DNA sequence: TGTGCCAGCTCACGAACTCAGGGGGATTACGAGCAGTACTTC.

In this sample, this clonotype turned up a few times. The gene calls are TRBV5-1 and TRBJ2-7, with 7 positions matching TRBD1. The V segment lost 4 bases and the J segment 3 bases; nucleotides outside the gene matches: 25. Germline V gene lookup returns CDR1 SGHRS and CDR2 YFSETQ. This CDR3 is built from 20 residues. Here the CDR3 DNA reads TGCGCCAGCAGCCTCCGGACAGGACTGGACGAGACAGTTTCCGGCTACGAGCAGTACTTC. It yields the protein CASSLRTGLDETVSGYEQYF.

The rearrangement uses TRBV4-2 and TRBJ1-1; perhaps TRBD1 as D (5 bases). V gave up 0 bases and J gave up 7 bases, with 12 bases separating them. This CDR3 contains 14 residues. Germline V gene lookup returns CDR1 LGHNA and CDR2 YNFKEQ. The CDR3 loop reads CASSQEGDWDEAFF. CDR3 DNA: TGTGCCAGCAGCCAAGAAGGGGACTGGGATGAAGCTTTCTTT.

About this clonotype itself: No conserved phenylalanine or tryptophan is present at the end of the CDR3, so a read error is the likely explanation. Because the CDR3's place on the DNA is in doubt, the DNA is left out and the CDR3 is given as listed by TCRdb. The chain links TRBV6-5 to TRBJ2-2; the table names TRBD1, a call not compared with the DNA. The germline CDR1 and CDR2 sequences are MNHEY and SVGAGI. Counting both end residues, the CDR3 totals 16 amino acids. CDR3 residues: CASSRTGVWDTGELFL.

The chain has TRBV7-9 and TRBJ2-1; D perhaps matches TRBD1 (6 bases). In germline, CDR1 is SEHNR, CDR2 FQNEAQ (reference sequence). The CDR3 consists of 14 residues. Trimming removed 4 bases at V and 4 bases at J, with 11 bases between. The CDR3 reads CASSSRTEYNEQFF. Written as DNA, the CDR3 is TGTGCCAGCAGCTCCCGGACAGAGTACAATGAGCAGTTCTTC.